This entry features one T cell receptor beta chain sequence. These data originate in a study of blood T cell repertoires in COVID-19. About the study: COVID-19 samples collected from the United States, Italy and Spain covered acute and convalescent phases. T cells, B-cell-depleted T cells, or PBMCs supplied cDNA or gDNA.

Germline values: CDR1 SGDLS, CDR2 YYNGEE. Trimming took 4 bases from V and 1 from J, leaving 8 bases between them. CDR3 size: 14 residues. Original analysis: Reference gene primer amplification gave nucleated cell count estimates. Assay used: immunoSEQ multiplex PCR; TCRdb lists only in-frame clones, some missing. D and trimming were read from the DNA, whereas the V and J calls and clone size are those reported in that table. The sample records approximately 190,000 clones, approximately 85% being singletons. This receptor was obtained from a woman aged 70-85 years with active or convalescent COVID-19. The V gene is TRBV9, the J gene TRBJ2-2, with D perhaps matching TRBD2 (5 bases). Sequenced: peripheral blood. CDR3 sequence reads: CASSRTWNTGELFF. The CDR3 DNA reads as TGTGCCAGCAGCAGGACTTGGAACACCGGGGAGCTGTTTTTT.